These T cell receptor beta chains were read from a single sample in a study of blood T cell repertoires in COVID-19. Sequenced by immunoSEQ multiplex PCR; TCRdb stores in-frame clones only, minus some. The sample contains about 270,000 clones, 80% to 90% of which appear only once. Sequenced: PBMCs or T cells enriched from blood (not recorded which). The source is a young woman who had recovered from COVID-19. Each CDR3 is given with its conserved first and last residue. The listing skips clone size in some rows; elsewhere it reads once, few, many or a size class.

size: .
V: TRBV28
J: TRBJ1-2
CDR3: CASSLRDYGYTF

size: few
V: TRBV11-2
J: TRBJ1-2
CDR3: CASSTSGSGYTF

size: .
V: TRBV2
J: TRBJ1-6
CDR3: CASSADRSESPLHF

size: .
V: TRBV25-1
J: TRBJ1-4
CDR3: CASSEWGEPEKLFF

size: once
V: TRBV7-8
J: TRBJ2-1
CDR3: CASSLGGGDYNEQFF

size: once
V: TRBV2
J: TRBJ1-1
CDR3: CASSEAGGNRGAEAFF

size: .
V: TRBV27
J: TRBJ2-7
CDR3: CASSFARDSYEQYF

size: .
V: TRBV10-3
J: TRBJ2-5
CDR3: CAISELDRGLQETQYF

size: .
V: TRBV5-8
J: TRBJ1-3
CDR3: CASSFWGLKGNTIYF

size: .
V: TRBV28
J: TRBJ2-7
CDR3: CASSLFDRVVYEQYF

size: many
V: TRBV14
J: TRBJ1-2
CDR3: CASSYGVVYGYTF

size: .
V: TRBV6-1
J: TRBJ2-2
CDR3: CASSEVRENTGELFF

size: .
V: TRBV9
J: TRBJ1-2
CDR3: CASRNTIYGYTF

size: .
V: TRBV19
J: TRBJ1-1
CDR3: CASRGTFMNTEAFF

size: .
V: TRBV5-1
J: TRBJ1-1
CDR3: CASSGGTGGDTEAFF

size: .
V: TRBV27
J: TRBJ1-2
CDR3: CASRAGTGGNYGYTF

size: .
V: TRBV4-1
J: TRBJ1-2
CDR3: CASSPGNRGNYGYTF

size: .
V: TRBV12-2
J: TRBJ2-2
CDR3: CASRLAQQAAPNTGELFF

size: .
V: TRBV4-1
J: TRBJ2-5
CDR3: CASRQQGLAGRQETQYF

size: .
V: TRBV28
J: TRBJ2-7
CDR3: CASNAARAYEQYF

size: .
V: TRBV12-3/TRBV12-4
J: TRBJ2-5
CDR3: CASSFSETQYF